This T cell receptor beta chain originates from a study of blood T cell repertoires in COVID-19. Across the whole study: Acute and convalescent COVID-19 specimens originated in the United States, Italy and Spain. PBMCs, B-cell-depleted T cells, or T cells provided the cDNA or gDNA that made up the material.

V lost 1 base, J lost 3 bases, and 12 bases lay in between. The CDR3 has 15 amino acids. Germline V gene lookup returns CDR1 LGHDT and CDR2 YNNKEL (reference sequence). In the source study's methods: Reference gene primer amplification yielded estimated nucleated cell counts. Clones were sequenced by immunoSEQ multiplex PCR, and TCRdb holds only the in-frame ones, with some missing. Clone size and the V and J calls come from that table; the DNA yielded D and trimming. The sample shows 90,000 to 120,000 clones, around 83% of them seen only once. The TCR sequence derives from an older man with acute or convalescent COVID-19. Material for sequencing was peripheral blood. The chain couples TRBV3-1 (or the pseudogene TRBV3-2) to TRBJ2-5, with D possibly TRBD2 on 6 matching bases. This chain's CDR3 is CASSQGVGGKETQYF. As DNA, the CDR3 is TGTGCCAGCAGCCAAGGCGTGGGGGGAAAAGAGACCCAGTACTTC.